This T cell receptor beta chain was obtained from a study of OX40 agonist ivuxolimab in advanced cancers. About the study: People who had prior anti-PD-1, anti-PD-L1 or anti-CTLA-4 therapy could take part, and less than 50% had some. Study-wide results and caveats: CD4+ T cells averaged fewer expanded clones than CD8+ T cells.

Sequenced by immunoSEQ multiplex PCR; TCRdb stores in-frame clones only, minus some. In the table there are about 40,000 clones, around 88% of which are singletons. A note on this clone: Its antigen is not identified.

CDR1 is WNHNN and CDR2 is SYGVQD in the germline V gene (reference sequence). Trimming removed 8 bases from V and 1 base from J, with 14 bases in between. CDR3 size: 15 residues. J is TRBJ2-2 and V is TRBV10-1, with D perhaps assigned TRBD1 or TRBD2 (6 bases each). This sample comprised CD4+ or CD8+ T cells sorted from blood, obtained in a trial of the OX40 agonist ivuxolimab. The receptor comes from an adult with an advanced solid tumor such as melanoma, head and neck, liver or kidney cancer. Written as DNA, the CDR3 is TGCGCCAGCCGAGGGGGGACGGGGAACACCGGGGAGCTGTTTTTT. Amino acids: CASRGGTGNTGELFF.